The present T cell receptor beta chain was sequenced within a study of blood T cell repertoires in COVID-19. Study background: Collection of acute and convalescent COVID-19 samples took place in the United States, Italy and Spain.

Method: immunoSEQ multiplex PCR; TCRdb's copy keeps in-frame clones and lacks some. The table includes 150,000 or so clones, about 89% detected once. V was pared by 7 bases and J by 4 bases, with 6 bases between. This CDR3 is built from 11 residues. Per the germline V gene, CDR1 is SGHDT and CDR2 is YYEEEE. V and J are TRBV5-6 and TRBJ2-1; no clear D. Sequencing was carried out using peripheral blood. This receptor was identified in a man aged 45-65 years with acute or convalescent COVID-19. The DNA of the CDR3 is TGTGCCAGCGCCCGGTACAATGAGCAGTTCTTC. This sequence encodes CASARYNEQFF.